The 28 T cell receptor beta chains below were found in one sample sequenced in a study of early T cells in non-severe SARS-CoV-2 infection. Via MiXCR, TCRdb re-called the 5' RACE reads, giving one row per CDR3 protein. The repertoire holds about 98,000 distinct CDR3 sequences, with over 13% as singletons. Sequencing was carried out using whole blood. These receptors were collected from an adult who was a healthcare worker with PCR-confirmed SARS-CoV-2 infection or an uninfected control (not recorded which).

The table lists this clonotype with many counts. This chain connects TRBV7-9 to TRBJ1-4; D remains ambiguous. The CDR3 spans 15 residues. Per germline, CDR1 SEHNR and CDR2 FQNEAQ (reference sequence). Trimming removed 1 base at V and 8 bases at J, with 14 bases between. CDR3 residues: CASSLGSSSGEKLFF. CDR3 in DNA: TGTGCCAGCAGCTTAGGTAGCTCCTCCGGCGAAAAACTGTTTTTT. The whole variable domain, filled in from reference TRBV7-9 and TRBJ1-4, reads DTGVSQNPRHKITKRGQNVTFRCDPISEHNRLYWYRQTLGQGPEFLTYFQNEAQLEKSRLLSDRFSAERPKGSFSTLEIQRTEQGDSAMYLCASSLGSSSGEKLFFGSGTQLSVL.

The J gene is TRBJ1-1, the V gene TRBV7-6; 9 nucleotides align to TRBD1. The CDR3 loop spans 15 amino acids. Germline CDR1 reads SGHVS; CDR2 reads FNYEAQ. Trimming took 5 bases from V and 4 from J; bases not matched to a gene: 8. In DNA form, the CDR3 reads TGTGCCAGCAGCGCATGGGACAGGGTAGGCACTGAAGCTTTCTTT. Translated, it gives CASSAWDRVGTEAFF.

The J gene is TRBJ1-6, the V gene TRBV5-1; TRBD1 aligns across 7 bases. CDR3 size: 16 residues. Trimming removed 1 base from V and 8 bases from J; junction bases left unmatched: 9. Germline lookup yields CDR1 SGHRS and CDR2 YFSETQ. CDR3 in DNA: TGCGCCAGCAGCTTGTCGGCCAGGGGGTCGGATTCACCCCTCCACTTT. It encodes CASSLSARGSDSPLHF.

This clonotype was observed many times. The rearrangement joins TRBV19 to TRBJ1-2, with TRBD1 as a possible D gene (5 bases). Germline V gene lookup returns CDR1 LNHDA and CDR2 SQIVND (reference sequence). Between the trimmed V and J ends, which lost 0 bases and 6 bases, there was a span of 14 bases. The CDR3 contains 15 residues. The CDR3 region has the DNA TGTGCCAGTAGTATAGATCTACGGACAATGGATGGCTACACCTTC. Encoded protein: CASSIDLRTMDGYTF.

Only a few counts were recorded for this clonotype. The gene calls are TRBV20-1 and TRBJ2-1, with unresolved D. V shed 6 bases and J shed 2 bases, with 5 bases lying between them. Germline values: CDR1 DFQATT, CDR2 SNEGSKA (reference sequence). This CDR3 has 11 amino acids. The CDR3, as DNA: TGCAGTGCCAGGCCCTACAATGAGCAGTTCTTC. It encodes CSARPYNEQFF.

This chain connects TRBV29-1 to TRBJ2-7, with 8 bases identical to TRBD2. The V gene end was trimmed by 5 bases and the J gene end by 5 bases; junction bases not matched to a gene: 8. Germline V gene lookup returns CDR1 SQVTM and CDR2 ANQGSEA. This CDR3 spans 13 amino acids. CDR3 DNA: TGCAGCGTTTGGCGGGGGGATTTCCACGAGCAGTACTTC. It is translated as CSVWRGDFHEQYF.

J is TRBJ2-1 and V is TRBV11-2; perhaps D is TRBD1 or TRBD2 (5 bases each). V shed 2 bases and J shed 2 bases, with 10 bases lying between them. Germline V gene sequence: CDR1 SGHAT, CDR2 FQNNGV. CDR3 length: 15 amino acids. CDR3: CASSLYRDPYNEQFF. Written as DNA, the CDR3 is TGTGCCAGCAGCTTATACCGGGACCCCTACAATGAGCAGTTCTTC.

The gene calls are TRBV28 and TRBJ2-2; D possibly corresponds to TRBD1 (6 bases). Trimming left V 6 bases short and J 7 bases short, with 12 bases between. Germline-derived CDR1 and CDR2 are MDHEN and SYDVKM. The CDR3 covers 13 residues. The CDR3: CASRGRGGGELFF. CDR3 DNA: TGTGCCAGCAGGGGCAGGGGTGGCGGGGAGCTGTTTTTT.

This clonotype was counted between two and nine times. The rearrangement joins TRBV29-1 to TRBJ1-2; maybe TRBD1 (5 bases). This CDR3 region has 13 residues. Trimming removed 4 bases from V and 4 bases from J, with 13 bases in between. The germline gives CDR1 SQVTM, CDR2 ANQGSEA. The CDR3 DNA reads TGCAGCGTTGCGTCAGGGTATGGCTATGGCTACACCTTC. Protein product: CSVASGYGYGYTF.

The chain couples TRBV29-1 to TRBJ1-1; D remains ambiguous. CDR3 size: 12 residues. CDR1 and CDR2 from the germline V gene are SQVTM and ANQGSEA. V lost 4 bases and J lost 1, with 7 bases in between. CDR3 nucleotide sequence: TGCAGCGTTGGGGAGGGGAACACTGAAGCTTTCTTT. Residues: CSVGEGNTEAFF.

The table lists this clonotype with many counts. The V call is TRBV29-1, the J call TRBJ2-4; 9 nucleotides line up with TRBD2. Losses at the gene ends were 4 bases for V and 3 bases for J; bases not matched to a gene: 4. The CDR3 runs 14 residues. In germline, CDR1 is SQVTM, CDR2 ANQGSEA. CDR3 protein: CSVGREGFKNIQYF. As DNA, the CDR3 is TGCAGCGTTGGGCGGGAGGGTTTCAAAAACATTCAGTACTTC.

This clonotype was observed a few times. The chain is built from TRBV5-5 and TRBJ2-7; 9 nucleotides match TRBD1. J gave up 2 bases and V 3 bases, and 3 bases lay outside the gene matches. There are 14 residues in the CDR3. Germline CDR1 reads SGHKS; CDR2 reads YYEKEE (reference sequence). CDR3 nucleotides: TGTGCCAGCAGCTGGGGACAGGGAGCCTACGAGCAGTACTTC. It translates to CASSWGQGAYEQYF. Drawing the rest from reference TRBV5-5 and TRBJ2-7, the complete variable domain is DAGVTQSPTHLIKTRGQQVTLRCSPISGHKSVSWYQQVLGQGPQFIFQYYEKEERGRGNFPDRFSARQFPNYSSELNVNALLLGDSALYLCASSWGQGAYEQYFGPGTRLTVT.

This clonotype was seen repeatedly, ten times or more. The CDR3 sequence: CASSDSTIYGYTF. The CDR3 DNA follows: TGTGCCAGCAGTGACAGTACCATCTATGGCTACACCTTC. V is TRBV2 and J is TRBJ1-2; no firm D call. Trimming took off 3 bases at V and 4 bases at J, with 9 bases between the two ends. Germline CDR1 reads SNHLY; CDR2 reads FYNNEI. The CDR3 is 13 amino acids.

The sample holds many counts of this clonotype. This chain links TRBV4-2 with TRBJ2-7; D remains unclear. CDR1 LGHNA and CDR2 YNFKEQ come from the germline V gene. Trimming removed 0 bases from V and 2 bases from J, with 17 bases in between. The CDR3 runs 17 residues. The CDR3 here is CASSQEGKGLNTYEQYF. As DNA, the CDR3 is TGTGCCAGCAGCCAAGAGGGTAAGGGATTGAATACCTACGAGCAGTACTTC.

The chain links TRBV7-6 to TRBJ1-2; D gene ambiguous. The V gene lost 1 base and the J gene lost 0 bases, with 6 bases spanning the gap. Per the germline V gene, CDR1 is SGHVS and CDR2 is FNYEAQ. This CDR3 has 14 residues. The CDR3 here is CASSLDSANYGYTF. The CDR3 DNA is TGTGCCAGCAGCTTAGACAGTGCTAACTATGGCTACACCTTC.

CDR3 coding DNA: TGCGCCAGCAGCGGACACCCGGGAGCGGGAGGGCCGGGGTACGAGCAGTACTTC. Protein sequence: CASSGHPGAGGPGYEQYF. This sequence joins TRBV4-1 and TRBJ2-7; 10 bases agree with TRBD2. The V segment lost 5 bases and the J segment 4 bases; nucleotides outside the gene matches: 17. CDR1 MGHRA and CDR2 YSYEKL come from the germline V gene. The CDR3 has 18 residues.

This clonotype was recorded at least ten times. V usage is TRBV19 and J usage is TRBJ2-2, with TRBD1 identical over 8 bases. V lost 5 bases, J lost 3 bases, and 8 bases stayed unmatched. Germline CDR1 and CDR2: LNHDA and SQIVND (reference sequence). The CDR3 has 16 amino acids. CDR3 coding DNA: TGTGCCAGTAGTCCGTGGACAGGGAAGGACACCGGGGAGCTGTTTTTT. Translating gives CASSPWTGKDTGELFF.

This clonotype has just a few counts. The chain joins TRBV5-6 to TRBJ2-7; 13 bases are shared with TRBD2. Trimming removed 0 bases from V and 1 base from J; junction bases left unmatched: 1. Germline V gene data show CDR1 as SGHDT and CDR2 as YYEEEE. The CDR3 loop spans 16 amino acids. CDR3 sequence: CASSLGLAGGSYEQYF. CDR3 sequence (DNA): TGTGCCAGCAGCTTGGGACTAGCGGGAGGATCCTACGAGCAGTACTTC.

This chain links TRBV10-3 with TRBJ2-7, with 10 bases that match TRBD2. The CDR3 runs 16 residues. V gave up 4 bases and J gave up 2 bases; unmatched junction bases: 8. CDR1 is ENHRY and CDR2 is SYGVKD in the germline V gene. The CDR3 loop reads CAISVQGLASTYEQYF. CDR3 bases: TGTGCCATCAGTGTACAGGGACTAGCGTCCACCTACGAGCAGTACTTC.

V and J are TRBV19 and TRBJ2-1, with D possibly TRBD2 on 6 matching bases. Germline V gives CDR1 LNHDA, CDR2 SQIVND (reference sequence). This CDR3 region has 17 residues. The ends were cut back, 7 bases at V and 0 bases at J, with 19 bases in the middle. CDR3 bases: TGTGCCAGTACCTTATGGGCAGCGGGCTACTCCTACAATGAGCAGTTCTTC. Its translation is CASTLWAAGYSYNEQFF.

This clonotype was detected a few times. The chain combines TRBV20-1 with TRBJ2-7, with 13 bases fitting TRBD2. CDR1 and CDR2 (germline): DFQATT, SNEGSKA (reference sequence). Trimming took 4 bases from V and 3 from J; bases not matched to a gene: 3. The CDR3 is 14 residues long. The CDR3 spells CSAIGLAGVYEQYF. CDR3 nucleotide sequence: TGCAGTGCTATCGGACTAGCGGGAGTCTACGAGCAGTACTTC.

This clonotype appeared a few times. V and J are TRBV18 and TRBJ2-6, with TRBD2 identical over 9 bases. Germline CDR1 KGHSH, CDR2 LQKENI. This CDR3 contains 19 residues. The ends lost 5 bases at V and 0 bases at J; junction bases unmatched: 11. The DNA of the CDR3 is TGTGCCAGCTCATCCTTGATGACTAGCGGAACCTCTGGGGCCAACGTCCTGACTTTC. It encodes CASSSLMTSGTSGANVLTF.

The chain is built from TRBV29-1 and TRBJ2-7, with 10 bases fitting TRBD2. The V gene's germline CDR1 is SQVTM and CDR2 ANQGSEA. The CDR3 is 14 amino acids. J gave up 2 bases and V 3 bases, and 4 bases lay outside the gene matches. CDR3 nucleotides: TGCAGCGTTGATTTACTAGCGGGGCCCTACGAGCAGTACTTC. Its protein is CSVDLLAGPYEQYF.

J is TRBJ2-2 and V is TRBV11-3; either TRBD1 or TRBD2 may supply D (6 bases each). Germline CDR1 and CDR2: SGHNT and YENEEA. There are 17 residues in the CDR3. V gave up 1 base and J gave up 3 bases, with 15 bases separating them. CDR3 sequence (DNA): TGTGCCAGCAGCTTAGGCGACGGGGGCGTTGACACCGGGGAGCTGTTTTTT. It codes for CASSLGDGGVDTGELFF.

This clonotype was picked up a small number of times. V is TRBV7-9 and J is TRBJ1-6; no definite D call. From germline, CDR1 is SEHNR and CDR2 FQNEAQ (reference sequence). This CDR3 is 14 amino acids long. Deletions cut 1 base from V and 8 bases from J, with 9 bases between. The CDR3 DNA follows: TGTGCCAGCAGCTTAGGACTTAGGGATTCACCCCTCCACTTT. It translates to CASSLGLRDSPLHF. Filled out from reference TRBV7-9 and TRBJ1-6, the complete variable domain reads DTGVSQNPRHKITKRGQNVTFRCDPISEHNRLYWYRQTLGQGPEFLTYFQNEAQLEKSRLLSDRFSAERPKGSFSTLEIQRTEQGDSAMYLCASSLGLRDSPLHFGNGTRLTVT.

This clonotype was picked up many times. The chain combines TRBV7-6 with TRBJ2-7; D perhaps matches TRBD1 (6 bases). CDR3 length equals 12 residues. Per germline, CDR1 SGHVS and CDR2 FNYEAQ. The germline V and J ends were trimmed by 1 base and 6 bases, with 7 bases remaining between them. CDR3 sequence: CASSLGDTEQYF. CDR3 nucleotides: TGTGCCAGCAGCTTAGGGGACACCGAGCAGTACTTC.

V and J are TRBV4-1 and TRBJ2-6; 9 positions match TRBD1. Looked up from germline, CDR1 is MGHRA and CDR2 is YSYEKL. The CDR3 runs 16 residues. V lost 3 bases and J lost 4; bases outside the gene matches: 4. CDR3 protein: CASSHHRGLGANVLTF. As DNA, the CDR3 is TGCGCCAGCAGCCATCACAGGGGGCTAGGGGCCAACGTCCTGACTTTC.

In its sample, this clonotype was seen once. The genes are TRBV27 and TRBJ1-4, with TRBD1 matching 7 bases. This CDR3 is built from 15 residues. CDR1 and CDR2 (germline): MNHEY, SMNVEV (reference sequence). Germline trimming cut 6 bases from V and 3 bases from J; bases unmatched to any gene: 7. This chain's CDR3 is CASSLGGGPNEKLFF. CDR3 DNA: TGTGCCAGCAGCCTAGGGGGCGGACCTAATGAAAAACTGTTTTTT. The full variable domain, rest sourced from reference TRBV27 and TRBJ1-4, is EAQVTQNPRYLITVTGKKLTVTCSQNMNHEYMSWYRQDPGLGLRQIYYSMNVEVTDKGDVPEGYKVSRKEKRNFPLILESPSPNQTSLYFCASSLGGGPNEKLFFGSGTQLSVL.